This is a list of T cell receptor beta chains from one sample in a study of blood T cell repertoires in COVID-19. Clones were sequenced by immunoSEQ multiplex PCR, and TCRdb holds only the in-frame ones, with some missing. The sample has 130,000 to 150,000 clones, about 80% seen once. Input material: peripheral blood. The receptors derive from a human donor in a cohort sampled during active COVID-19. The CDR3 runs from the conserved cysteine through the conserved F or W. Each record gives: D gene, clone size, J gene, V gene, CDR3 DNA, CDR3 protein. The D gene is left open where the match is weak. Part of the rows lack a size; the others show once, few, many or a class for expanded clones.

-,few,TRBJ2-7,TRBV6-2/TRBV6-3,TGTGCCAGCAGTTACCCTGTCGTCGGGACAACCTACGAGCAGTACTTC,CASSYPVVGTTYEQYF
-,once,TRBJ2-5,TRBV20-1,TGCAGTGCTAGTCTGTCCGAACGGGAGACCCAGTACTTC,CSASLSERETQYF
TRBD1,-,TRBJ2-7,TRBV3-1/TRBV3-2,TGTGCCAGCAGCCAACCCTCCGGGACAGGGGGTCTCGAGCAGTACTTC,CASSQPSGTGGLEQYF
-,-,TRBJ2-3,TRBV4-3,TGCGCCAGCAGCCAAGGAGGGAACGGTGAGACGCAGTATTTT,CASSQGGNGETQYF
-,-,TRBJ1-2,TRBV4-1,TGCGCCAGCAGCCAAGAAAGGACCGGACTTGATGGCTACACCTTC,CASSQERTGLDGYTF
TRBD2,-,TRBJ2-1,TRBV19,TGTGCCAGTAGTATTCTCCGGGGCTCGGGAGGGAGCAATGAGCAGTTCTTC,CASSILRGSGGSNEQFF
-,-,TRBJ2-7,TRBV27,TGTGCCAGCAGTTCCCTATCAGGGATCCAGGGGGAGCAGTACTTC,CASSSLSGIQGEQYF
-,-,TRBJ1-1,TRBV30,TGTGCCTGGAGTGTACGCAGTCTGAACACTGAAGCTTTCTTT,CAWSVRSLNTEAFF
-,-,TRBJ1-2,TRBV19,TGTGCCAGTAGTATCTGGTCAGACTATGGCTACACCTTC,CASSIWSDYGYTF
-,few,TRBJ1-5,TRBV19,TGTGCCACAAGTCAGCAGCCCCAGCATTTT,CATSQQPQHF
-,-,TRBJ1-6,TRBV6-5,TGTGCCAGCAGACAGGCTGATTCACCCCTCCACTTT,CASRQADSPLHF
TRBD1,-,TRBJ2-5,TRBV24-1,TGTGCCACCAGTGCCTCCCCCGGGACAGGGGAAGAGACCCAGTACTTC,CATSASPGTGEETQYF
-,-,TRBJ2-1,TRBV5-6,TGTGCCAGCGCGCAGGGATTCAACTCCTACAATGAGCAGTTCTTC,CASAQGFNSYNEQFF
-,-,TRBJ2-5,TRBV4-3,TGCGCCAGCAGCCAAGAAGGCCCCGTCCGGGGAGAGACCCAGTACTTC,CASSQEGPVRGETQYF
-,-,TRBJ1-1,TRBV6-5,TGTGCCAGCAGTTACTCGAGGGGGGGCTACACTGAAGCTTTCTTT,CASSYSRGGYTEAFF
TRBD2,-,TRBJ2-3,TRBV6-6,TGTGCCAGCAGTTACGGGGGGGGGATTGATACGCAGTATTTT,CASSYGGGIDTQYF
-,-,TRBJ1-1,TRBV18,TGTGCCAGCTCACCACCTTTAGCCTCAAACACTGAAGCTTTCTTT,CASSPPLASNTEAFF
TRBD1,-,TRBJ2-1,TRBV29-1,TGCAGCGTTAACACAGGGGAGCATGAGCAGTTCTTC,CSVNTGEHEQFF
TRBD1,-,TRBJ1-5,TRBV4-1,TGCGCCAGCAGCCAGGCCGGGACAGGGAATCAGCCCCAGCATTTT,CASSQAGTGNQPQHF